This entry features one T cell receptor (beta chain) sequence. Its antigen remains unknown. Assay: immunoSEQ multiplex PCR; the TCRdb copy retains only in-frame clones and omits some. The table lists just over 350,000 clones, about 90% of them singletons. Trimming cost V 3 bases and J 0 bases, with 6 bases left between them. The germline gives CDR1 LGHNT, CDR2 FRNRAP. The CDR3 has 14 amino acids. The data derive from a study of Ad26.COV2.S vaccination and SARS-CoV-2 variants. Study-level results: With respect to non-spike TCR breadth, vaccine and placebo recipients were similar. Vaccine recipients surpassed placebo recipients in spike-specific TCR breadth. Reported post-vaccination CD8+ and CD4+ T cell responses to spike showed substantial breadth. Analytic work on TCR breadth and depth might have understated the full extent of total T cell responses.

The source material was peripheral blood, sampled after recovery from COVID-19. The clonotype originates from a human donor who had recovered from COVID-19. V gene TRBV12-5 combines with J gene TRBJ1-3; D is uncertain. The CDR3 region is CASGFRGSGNTIYF. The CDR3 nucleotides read TGTGCTAGTGGTTTCCGGGGCTCTGGAAACACCATATATTTT.